This T cell receptor beta chain was sequenced in a study of blood T cells in healthy people across ages. Study conclusions and caveats: Per million T cells, TCR beta diversity dropped roughly linearly as age increased.

Alongside a J-beta primer mix, a sample-barcoded 5' primer served in a second PCR lasting roughly 7 to 11 cycles. A tag from a template-switch adaptor with 12 random nucleotides marked each cDNA molecule. TCRdb reprocessed the 5' RACE reads via MiXCR and lists one record per CDR3 protein. The table lists more than 800,000 distinct CDR3 sequences, more than 25% of them singletons. In its sample, this clonotype was seen many times. Its target is not known. Sequencing was carried out using blood. The source is an elderly woman in good health.

Written as DNA, the CDR3 is TGCAGTGCTAGAGCCACAGGGACAGATACGCAGTATTTT. This sequence encodes CSARATGTDTQYF. The V and J genes are TRBV20-1 and TRBJ2-3, with D possibly being TRBD1 (6 bases). The germline V gene encodes CDR1 DFQATT and CDR2 SNEGSKA (reference sequence). The CDR3 totals 13 residues. V lost 1 base and J 3 bases, leaving 8 bases between the germline ends.